These 16 T cell receptor beta chains originate from one sample sequenced in a study of T cell repertoires in cytomegalovirus infection. These receptors lack a known antigen. TCRdb re-called the reads with MiXCR, one entry per CDR3 protein. The sample holds about 470,000 distinct CDR3 sequences, about 42% seen once. This sample comprised cultured PBMCs, obtained from culture after CMV antigen stimulation. Receptor source: a human donor in good health (CMV status not recorded). Some clones in this sample may be carry-over from other donors' samples.

This clonotype has more than one count but fewer than ten. The chain combines TRBV7-6 with TRBJ2-1; D is possibly TRBD2 (5 bases). The CDR3 has 16 amino acids. Deletions cut 2 bases from V and 0 bases from J, with 11 bases between. Germline-derived CDR1 and CDR2 are SGHVS and FNYEAQ. DNA for the CDR3: TGTGCCAGCAGCTTAAACGGGATAAGCTCCTACAATGAGCAGTTCTTC. Translated: CASSLNGISSYNEQFF.

This clonotype turned up a few times. The chain recombines TRBV19 with TRBJ1-3; D gene uncertain. The V gene's germline CDR1 is LNHDA and CDR2 SQIVND (reference sequence). The CDR3 sequence is 13 residues long. The V gene lost 5 bases and the J gene lost 8 bases, with 13 bases spanning the gap. CDR3: CASSREDWHTIYF. In DNA form, the CDR3 reads TGTGCCAGTAGTCGGGAGGATTGGCACACCATATATTTT.

The CDR3: CASSQSDGYTF. The CDR3, as DNA: TGTGCCAGCAGCCAGTCGGATGGCTACACCTTC. The chain carries TRBV28 and TRBJ1-2; D is unresolved. This CDR3 has 11 residues. Trimming removed 6 bases from V and 6 bases from J, with 8 bases in between. Germline lookup yields CDR1 MDHEN and CDR2 SYDVKM.

The chain links TRBV7-2 to TRBJ2-7, with TRBD2 identical over 7 bases. CDR1 and CDR2 (germline): SGHTA, FQGNSA. With 5 bases clipped from V and 5 bases from J, the junction kept 18 bases outside the gene matches. The CDR3 is 17 amino acids. The CDR3 DNA follows: TGTGCCAGCAGCCCCCCTCCCGTTAGCGCCCGGGGGGACGAGCAGTACTTC. Translation: CASSPPPVSARGDEQYF.

Here the CDR3 reads CASSQHGGETQYF. CDR3 in DNA: TGTGCCAGCAGCCAGCATGGGGGAGAGACCCAGTACTTC. The genes are TRBV3-1 and TRBJ2-5; D might be TRBD1 or TRBD2, each matching 5 bases. V shed 3 bases and J shed 4 bases, with 9 bases lying between them. Germline V gene data show CDR1 as LGHDT and CDR2 as YNNKEL (reference sequence). The CDR3 has 13 amino acids.

Only a few counts were recorded for this clonotype. The chain combines TRBV27 with TRBJ1-2, with no clear D. Germline lookup yields CDR1 MNHEY and CDR2 SMNVEV (reference sequence). The CDR3 contains 13 residues. V was clipped by 8 bases and J by 6 bases, with 16 bases between them. In nucleotides, the CDR3 is TGTGCCAGCGGATACGGGCCATATAATGGCTACACCTTC. Its protein is CASGYGPYNGYTF.

CDR3 region: CASSPTGQGPPYEQYF. The CDR3 DNA is TGTGCCAGCAGCCCTACCGGACAGGGGCCTCCCTACGAGCAGTACTTC. The chain joins TRBV7-9 to TRBJ2-7, with 9 bases identical to TRBD1. J lost 2 bases, V lost 5 bases, and 10 bases had no gene match. Germline loops: CDR1 SEHNR, CDR2 FQNEAQ (reference sequence). The CDR3 runs 16 residues.

The table lists this clonotype with a few counts. The rearrangement joins TRBV12-3 or TRBV12-4 to TRBJ2-3; a possible D gene is TRBD1 (5 bases). Trimming pared 2 bases from V and 10 bases from J, leaving 16 bases between. The CDR3 covers 14 residues. For the CDR3, the DNA is TGTGCCAGCAGTTTATTCCAGGACACCCCTTCGCAGTATTTT. As protein: CASSLFQDTPSQYF.

This rearrangement joins TRBV24-1 to TRBJ2-2, with a tentative D call TRBD1 (5 bases). The germline V gene encodes CDR1 KGHDR and CDR2 SFDVKD. With 2 bases removed from V and 6 bases from J, the gap between germline ends came to 12 bases. The CDR3 length is 15 residues. CDR3 amino acids: CATSDWGTGPGELFF. CDR3 nucleotides: TGTGCCACCAGTGATTGGGGCACAGGTCCCGGGGAGCTGTTTTTT.

The chain has TRBV20-1 and TRBJ1-2; maybe TRBD1 (6 bases). Trimming left V 4 bases short and J 2 bases short, with 20 bases between. Germline V gene lookup returns CDR1 DFQATT and CDR2 SNEGSKA (reference sequence). The CDR3 consists of 16 residues. This CDR3 reads CSAKGGRGGSNYGYTF. CDR3 DNA sequence: TGCAGTGCTAAAGGGGGTCGCGGGGGCTCCAACTATGGCTACACCTTC.

The chain couples TRBV6-1 to TRBJ2-7; TRBD1 is a possible D gene (6 bases). Trimming shortened V by 4 bases and J by 4 bases, and 14 bases separated the two germline ends. The length of the CDR3 is 14 residues. Germline-derived CDR1 and CDR2 are MNHNS and SASEGT. The CDR3 DNA follows: TGTGCCAGCAGTGTTCTACAGGGAGAATACGAGCAGTACTTC. As protein: CASSVLQGEYEQYF.

The V and J genes are TRBV5-5 and TRBJ1-5; D uncertain. CDR1 is SGHKS and CDR2 is YYEKEE in the germline V gene (reference sequence). The CDR3 is 15 residues long. V was shortened by 4 bases and J by 5 bases, with 16 bases between the two germline ends. DNA of the CDR3: TGTGCCAGCAGCCGTGGACTCGGTGCGGATCAGCCCCAGCATTTT. Protein product: CASSRGLGADQPQHF.

The chain combines TRBV7-2 with TRBJ1-6, with 8 bases fitting TRBD1. The V gene's germline CDR1 is SGHTA and CDR2 FQGNSA. This CDR3 comprises 16 residues. The junction had 11 bases not matched to a gene; V was cut back by 6 bases and J by 7 bases. Here the CDR3 reads CASSEGADRANSPLHF. The DNA of the CDR3 is TGTGCCAGCAGTGAAGGGGCGGACAGGGCGAATTCACCCCTCCACTTT.

The chain is built from TRBV18 and TRBJ1-5; 7 bases are shared with TRBD1. Germline V lookup: CDR1 KGHSH, CDR2 LQKENI. Trimming removed 6 bases from V and 5 bases from J; junction bases left unmatched: 4. The CDR3 is 13 residues long. DNA of the CDR3: TGTGCCAGCTCCGTCAGGGGGGATCAGCCCCAGCATTTT. Translating gives CASSVRGDQPQHF.

The chain recombines TRBV27 with TRBJ2-7; no reliable D call. Trimming removed 2 bases from V and 2 bases from J, with 13 bases in between. CDR1 MNHEY and CDR2 SMNVEV come from the germline V gene (reference sequence). The CDR3 extends over 15 amino acids. The CDR3 reads CASSLRAHSTYEQYF. The CDR3 region has the DNA TGTGCCAGCAGTTTAAGGGCACATTCGACCTACGAGCAGTACTTC.

This sequence joins TRBV27 and TRBJ2-2, with D perhaps matching TRBD1 (6 bases). The CDR3 covers 14 residues. The V gene's germline CDR1 is MNHEY and CDR2 SMNVEV (reference sequence). Trimming shortened V by 7 bases and J by 4 bases, and 13 bases separated the two germline ends. CDR3: CASTIRGPTGELFF. CDR3 in DNA: TGTGCCAGCACCATCAGGGGACCCACCGGGGAGCTGTTTTTT.